The rows below give T cell receptor beta chains drawn from one sample of a study of blood T cell repertoires in COVID-19. Using immunoSEQ multiplex PCR, the repertoire was profiled, and TCRdb retains in-frame clones only, with some absent. The sample carries more than 130,000 clones, 80% to 90% recorded once. Sequencing was performed on peripheral blood. These receptors were obtained from a woman between 40 and 55 years old with acute or convalescent COVID-19. CDR3s include the opening cysteine and the closing phenylalanine or tryptophan.

TRBV5-1,19,CASSPSGSGTLSGANVLTF
TRBV7-3,15,CASSLFAGGGETQYF
TRBV2,14,CASRYSSSGNTIYF
TRBV6-5,14,CASSYGPINYGYTF
TRBV21-1,19,CASRYNRDRGKVANYGYTF
TRBV9,13,CASSTEYSGELFF
TRBV6-2/TRBV6-3,13,CASSRDSIDTQYF
TRBV7-9,15,CASSLSRGERYEQYF
TRBV5-1,16,CASSKLLAGGGETQYF
TRBV5-1,15,CASSQSGTGSLEQYF